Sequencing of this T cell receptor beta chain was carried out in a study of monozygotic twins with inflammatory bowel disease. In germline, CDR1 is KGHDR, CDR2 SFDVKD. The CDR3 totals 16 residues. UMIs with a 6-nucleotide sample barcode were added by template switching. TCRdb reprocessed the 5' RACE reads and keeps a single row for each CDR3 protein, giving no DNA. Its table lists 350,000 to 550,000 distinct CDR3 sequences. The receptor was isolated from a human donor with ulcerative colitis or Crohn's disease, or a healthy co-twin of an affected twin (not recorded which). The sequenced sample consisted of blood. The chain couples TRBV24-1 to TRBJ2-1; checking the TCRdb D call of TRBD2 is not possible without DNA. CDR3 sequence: CATSDQTSGRTDEQFF.